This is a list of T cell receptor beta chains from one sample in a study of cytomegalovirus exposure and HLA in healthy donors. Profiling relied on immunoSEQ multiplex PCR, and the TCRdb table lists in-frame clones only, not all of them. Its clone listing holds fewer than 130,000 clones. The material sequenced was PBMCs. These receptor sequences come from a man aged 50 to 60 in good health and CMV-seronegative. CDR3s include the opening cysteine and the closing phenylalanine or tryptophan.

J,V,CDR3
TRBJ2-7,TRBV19,CASSIGGGMYEQYF
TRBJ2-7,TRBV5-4,CASSQAGGAYEQYF
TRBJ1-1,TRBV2,CASRDRGRRTEAFF
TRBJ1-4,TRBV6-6,CASSYVRGDNEKLFF
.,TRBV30,CAWSVDRYEQYF
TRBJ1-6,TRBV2,CASSETGRTLHF
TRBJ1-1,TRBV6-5,CASSYWAGAAEAFF
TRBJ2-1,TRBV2,CARTTSGGSSYNEQFF
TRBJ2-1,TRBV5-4,CASSLGTSGLSSYNEQFF
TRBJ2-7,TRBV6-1,CASSEGHWGAYEQYF
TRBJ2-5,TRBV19,CASSDWGGSRETQYF
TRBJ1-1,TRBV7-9,CASSFPTGMNTEAFF
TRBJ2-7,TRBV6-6,CASKPTASSYEQYF
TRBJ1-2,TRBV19,CASTGIFMGAYGYTF
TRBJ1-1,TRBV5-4,CASSHTGGSTEAFF
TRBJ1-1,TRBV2,CASRQQGLNTEAFF
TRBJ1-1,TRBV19,CASSIDLSVNTEAFF
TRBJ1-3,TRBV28,CASTKRLGQGPNTIYF
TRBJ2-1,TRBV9,CASSPPGGKNEQFF
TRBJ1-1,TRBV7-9,CASSLDGGGTEAFF
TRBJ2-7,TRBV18,CASSAGESYEQYF
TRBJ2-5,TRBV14,CASSQEWGREDPETQYF
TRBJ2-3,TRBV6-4,CASNALPRDLGTDTQYF
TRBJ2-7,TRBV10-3,CAISSDGGNSYEQYF
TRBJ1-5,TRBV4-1,CASSQEDRVANQPQHF
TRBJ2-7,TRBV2,CASRSDRLAYEQYF
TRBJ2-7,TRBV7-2,CASSFRVLEGTYEQYF
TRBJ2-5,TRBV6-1,CASSAGGGRETQYF
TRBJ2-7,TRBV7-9,CASSLGTSGTPYEQYF
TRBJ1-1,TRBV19,CASSIGTWNTEAFF
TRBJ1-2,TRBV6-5,CASSARGRNYGYTF
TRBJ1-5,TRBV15,CATSRENAVNQPQHF
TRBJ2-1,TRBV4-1,CASSQGQGSWNEQFF
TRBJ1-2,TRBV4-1,CASSQERTQGANYGYTF
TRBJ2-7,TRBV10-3,CAISEKRTSGDEQYF
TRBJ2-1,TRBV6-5,CASKASGYNEQFF
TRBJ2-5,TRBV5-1,CASKQRTQETQYF
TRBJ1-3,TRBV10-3,CAITQERRSGIYF
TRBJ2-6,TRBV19,CASSFQGANVLTF
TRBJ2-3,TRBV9,CASSATSTDTQYF
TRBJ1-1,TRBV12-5,CASGLVGQGISGTEAFF
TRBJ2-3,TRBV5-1,CASSSSGASTDTQYF